This record looks at one T cell receptor beta chain sequence and its context. With 3 bases clipped from V and 5 bases from J, the junction kept 11 bases outside the gene matches. Germline CDR1 MDHEN, CDR2 SYDVKM. This CDR3 has 17 amino acids. How the authors handled the data: How many nucleated cells were present was estimated from reference gene primer amplification. Sequencing used immunoSEQ multiplex PCR; TCRdb keeps in-frame clones, though not all of them. Clonal size and the V and J genes are those of that table, whereas D and trimming came from the DNA. The sample shows hundreds of thousands of clones, 86% of them seen only once. The data were obtained in a study of blood T cell repertoires in COVID-19. Background on the study: Samples came from the United States, Italy and Spain, spanning acute and convalescent COVID-19. PBMCs, B-cell-depleted T cells, or T cells provided the cDNA or gDNA that made up the material.

Seattle researchers signed up patients amid active infection and tracked them longitudinally. V and J are TRBV28 and TRBJ2-5; TRBD1 agrees at 11 bases. The clonotype originates from a woman aged 80 or over with COVID-19, enrolled during active disease. The sequenced sample was peripheral blood. The CDR3: CASSLGSGTGGVETQYF. CDR3 bases: TGTGCCAGCAGTTTGGGAAGCGGGACAGGGGGAGTTGAGACCCAGTACTTC.